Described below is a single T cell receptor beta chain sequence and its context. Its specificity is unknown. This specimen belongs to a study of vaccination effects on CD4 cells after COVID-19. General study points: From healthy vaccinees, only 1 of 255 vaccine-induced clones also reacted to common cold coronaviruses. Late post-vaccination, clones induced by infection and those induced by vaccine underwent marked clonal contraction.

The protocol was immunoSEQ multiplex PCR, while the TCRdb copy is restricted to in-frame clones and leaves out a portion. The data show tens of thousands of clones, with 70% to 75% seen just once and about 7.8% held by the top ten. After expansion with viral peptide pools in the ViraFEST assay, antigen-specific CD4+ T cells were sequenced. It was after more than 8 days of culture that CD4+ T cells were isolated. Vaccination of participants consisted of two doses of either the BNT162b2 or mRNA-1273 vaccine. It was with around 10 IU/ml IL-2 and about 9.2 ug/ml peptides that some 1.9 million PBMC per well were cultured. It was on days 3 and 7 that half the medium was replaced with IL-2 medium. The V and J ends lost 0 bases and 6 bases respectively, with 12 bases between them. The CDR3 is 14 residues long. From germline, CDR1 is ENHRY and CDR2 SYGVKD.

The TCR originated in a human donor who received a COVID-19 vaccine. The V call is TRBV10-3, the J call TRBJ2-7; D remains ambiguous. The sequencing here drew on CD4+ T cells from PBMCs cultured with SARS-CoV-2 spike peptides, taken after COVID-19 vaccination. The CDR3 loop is CAISESERAREQYF. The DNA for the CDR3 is TGTGCCATCAGTGAGTCGGAACGGGCGCGCGAGCAGTACTTC.